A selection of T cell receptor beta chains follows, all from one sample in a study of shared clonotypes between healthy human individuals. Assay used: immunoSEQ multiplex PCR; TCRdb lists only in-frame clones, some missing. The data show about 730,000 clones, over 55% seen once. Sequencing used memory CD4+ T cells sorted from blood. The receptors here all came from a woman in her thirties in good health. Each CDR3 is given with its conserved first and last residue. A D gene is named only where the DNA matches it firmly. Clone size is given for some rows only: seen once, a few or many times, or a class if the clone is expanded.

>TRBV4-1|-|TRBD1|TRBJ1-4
CASSQARDRDGGNEKLFF
TGCGCCAGCAGCCAAGCCCGGGACAGGGATGGGGGTAATGAAAAACTGTTTTTT
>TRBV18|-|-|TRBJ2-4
CASSSTGTSVKNIQYF
TGTGCCAGCTCATCAACAGGGACGTCAGTCAAAAACATTCAGTACTTC
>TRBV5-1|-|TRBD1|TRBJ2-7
CASARDSEQYF
TGCGCCAGCGCGAGGGACAGCGAGCAGTACTTC
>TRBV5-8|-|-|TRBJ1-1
CASSPDGFYGEAFF
TGTGCCAGCAGCCCGGACGGATTCTACGGTGAAGCTTTCTTT
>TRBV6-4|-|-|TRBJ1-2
CASSDGQSSYGYTF
TGTGCCAGCAGTGATGGACAGAGCAGCTATGGCTACACCTTC
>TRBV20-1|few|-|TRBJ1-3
CSARTRNTIYF
TGCAGTGCTAGGACACGGAACACCATATATTTT
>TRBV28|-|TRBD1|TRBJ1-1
CASSLLGQGVGAFF
TGTGCCAGCAGTTTACTCGGACAGGGGGTCGGGGCTTTCTTT
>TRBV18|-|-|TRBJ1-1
CASSPDANTEAFF
TGTGCCAGCTCACCAGACGCAAACACTGAAGCTTTCTTT
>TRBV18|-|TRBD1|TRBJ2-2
CASSRGQVDTGELFF
TGTGCCAGCTCACGGGGACAGGTCGACACCGGGGAGCTGTTTTTT
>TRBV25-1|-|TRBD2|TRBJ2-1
CASGGLAGDNEQFF
TGTGCCAGCGGGGGACTAGCGGGGGACAATGAGCAGTTCTTC
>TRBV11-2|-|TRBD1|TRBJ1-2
CASSLDWRDRVGGYTF
TGTGCCAGCAGCTTAGATTGGCGGGACAGGGTGGGCGGCTACACCTTC
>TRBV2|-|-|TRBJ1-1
CASSGIYREFDGSTEAFF
TGTGCCAGCAGTGGGATCTACAGGGAATTCGATGGAAGCACTGAAGCTTTCTTT
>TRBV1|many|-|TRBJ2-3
CTSSQGGREKYNPTDTQYF
TGCACCAGCAGCCAAGGCGGGAGGGAAAAATACAACCCTACAGATACGCAGTATTTT
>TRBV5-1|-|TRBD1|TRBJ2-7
CASSWVDRGSYEQYF
TGCGCCAGCAGCTGGGTCGACAGGGGCTCCTACGAGCAGTACTTC
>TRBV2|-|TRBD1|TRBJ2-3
CASSEDRGRTDTQYF
TGTGCCAGCAGTGAAGACAGGGGGAGGACAGATACGCAGTATTTT
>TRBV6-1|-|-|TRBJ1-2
CASSEFFNGGGYTF
TGTGCCAGCAGTGAATTCTTCAACGGTGGTGGCTACACCTTC
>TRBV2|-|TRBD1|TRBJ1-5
CASGDIQGSNQPQHF
TGTGCCAGCGGGGATATACAGGGGAGCAATCAGCCCCAGCATTTT
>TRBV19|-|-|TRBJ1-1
CASSIDHSTGEAFF
TGTGCCAGTAGTATAGATCACAGTACTGGTGAAGCTTTCTTT
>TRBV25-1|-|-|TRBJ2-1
CASSEIQASSFSEQFF
TGTGCCAGCAGTGAAATCCAGGCTAGCAGTTTTAGTGAGCAGTTCTTC
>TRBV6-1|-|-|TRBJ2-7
CASSEHGVWGANYEQYF
TGTGCCAGCAGTGAACACGGGGTGTGGGGGGCGAACTACGAGCAGTACTTC
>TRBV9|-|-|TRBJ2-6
CASSDQAGANVLTF
TGTGCCAGCAGCGACCAGGCTGGGGCCAACGTCCTGACTTTC
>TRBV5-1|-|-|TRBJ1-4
CASSPQKGTNEKLFF
TGCGCCAGCAGCCCCCAGAAGGGTACTAATGAAAAACTGTTTTTT
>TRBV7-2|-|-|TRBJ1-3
CASSSNVVVAGNTIYF
TGTGCCAGCAGCTCTAACGTCGTTGTAGCTGGAAACACCATATATTTT
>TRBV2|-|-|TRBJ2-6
CASRKDRHRYSGANVLTF
TGTGCCAGCAGGAAGGACAGACACCGATACTCTGGGGCCAACGTCCTGACTTTC
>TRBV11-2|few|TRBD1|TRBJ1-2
CASSPQGDYGYTF
TGTGCCAGCAGCCCTCAGGGGGACTATGGCTACACCTTC
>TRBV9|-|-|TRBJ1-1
CASSVGVGGLGNTEAFF
TGTGCCAGCAGCGTAGGGGTAGGAGGGCTAGGAAACACTGAAGCTTTCTTT
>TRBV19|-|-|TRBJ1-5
CASSMTVNQPQHF
TGTGCCAGTAGTATGACAGTAAATCAGCCCCAGCATTTT
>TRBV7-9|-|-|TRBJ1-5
CASSLIGSENQPQHF
TGTGCCAGCAGCTTAATAGGGTCAGAAAATCAGCCCCAGCATTTT
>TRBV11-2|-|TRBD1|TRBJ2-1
CASSGLGQGGEQFF
TGTGCCAGCAGCGGCCTGGGACAGGGGGGTGAGCAGTTCTTC
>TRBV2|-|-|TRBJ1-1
CASSLQGADTEAFF
TGTGCCAGCAGTTTGCAGGGTGCGGACACTGAAGCTTTCTTT
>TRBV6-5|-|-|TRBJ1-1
CASSYSNHRKTEAFF
TGTGCCAGCAGTTACTCGAATCATAGAAAGACTGAAGCTTTCTTT
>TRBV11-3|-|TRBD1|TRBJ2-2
CASSSGQGKTGELFF
TGTGCCAGCAGCTCGGGACAGGGGAAGACCGGGGAGCTGTTTTTT
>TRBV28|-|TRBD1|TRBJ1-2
CASSRRGWVYGYTF
TGTGCCAGCAGCCGCAGGGGGTGGGTCTATGGCTACACCTTC
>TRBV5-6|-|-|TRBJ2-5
CASSLDVQETQYF
TGTGCCAGCAGCTTGGACGTACAAGAGACCCAGTACTTC
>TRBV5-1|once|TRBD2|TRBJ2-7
CASSVLGTSGSYEQYF
TGCGCCAGCAGCGTTTTAGGGACTAGCGGCTCCTACGAGCAGTACTTC
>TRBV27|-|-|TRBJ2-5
CASSYKSAQETQYF
TGTGCCAGCAGCTACAAATCGGCCCAAGAGACCCAGTACTTC
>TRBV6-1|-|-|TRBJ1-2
CASSEAWGIYYGYTF
TGTGCCAGCAGTGAAGCTTGGGGGATCTACTATGGCTACACCTTC
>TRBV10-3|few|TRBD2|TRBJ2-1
CAISDPTRLAVGNEQFF
TGTGCCATCAGTGACCCTACCCGACTAGCGGTGGGGAATGAGCAGTTCTTC
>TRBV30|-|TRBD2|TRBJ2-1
CAWSVLRTSGRTYNEQFF
TGTGCCTGGAGTGTACTTCGGACTAGCGGGAGGACCTACAATGAGCAGTTCTTC
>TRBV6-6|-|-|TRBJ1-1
CASSTSGVNTEAFF
TGTGCCAGCAGTACGTCAGGGGTGAACACTGAAGCTTTCTTT
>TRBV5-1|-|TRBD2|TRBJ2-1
CASSFLASGSWYEQFF
TGCGCCAGCAGCTTCCTGGCTAGCGGGAGTTGGTATGAGCAGTTCTTC
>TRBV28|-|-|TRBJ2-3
CASTSTDTQYF
TGTGCCAGCACTTCCACAGATACGCAGTATTTT
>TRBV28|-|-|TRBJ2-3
CASSFRLAGDTQYF
TGTGCCAGCAGTTTTAGGCTAGCAGGGGATACGCAGTATTTT
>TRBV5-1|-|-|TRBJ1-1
CASSLAQLAEAFF
TGCGCCAGCAGCTTGGCGCAGTTGGCTGAAGCTTTCTTT
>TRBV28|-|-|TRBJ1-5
CASTLGGPSNQPQHF
TGTGCCAGCACCTTAGGAGGCCCCAGCAATCAGCCCCAGCATTTT
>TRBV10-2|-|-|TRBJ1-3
CATLRTGSFSGNTIYF
TGCGCCACCCTACGAACCGGCTCGTTCTCTGGAAACACCATATATTTT
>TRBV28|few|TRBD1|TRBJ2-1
CASSQLDREDGNEQFF
TGTGCCAGCAGTCAGCTGGACAGGGAAGATGGCAATGAGCAGTTCTTC
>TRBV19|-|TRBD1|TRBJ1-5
CASSISGGFRQPQHF
TGTGCCAGTAGTATATCAGGGGGGTTTCGTCAGCCCCAGCATTTT